A single T cell receptor (beta chain) is shown here with its context. This sample is part of a study of CD8 T cells in Susac syndrome. Sequencing of TCR beta, carried out with a high-throughput approach, was applied to CD8+ and CD4+ T cells from the blood. The multiple sclerosis control cohort comprised treatment-naive individuals presenting with stable or active relapsing-remitting disease. With V trimmed by 0 bases and J by 1 base, 0 bases remained unmatched. The CDR3 sequence is 15 residues long. The germline V gene has CDR1 MDHEN and CDR2 SYDVKM. Random hexamers were used to reverse transcribe the RNA input (about 0.5 to 1 ug). By means of immunoSEQ multiplex PCR, TCR beta CDR3 spanning 54 Vbeta and 13 Jbeta underwent amplification. MiXCR, run by TCRdb on the immunoSEQ multiplex PCR reads, gives a single entry per CDR3 protein. The data contain some 450,000 distinct CDR3 sequences, more than 80% of them singletons.

The clonotype comes from a human donor with multiple sclerosis. This chain links TRBV28 with TRBJ2-3; TRBD2 matches 8 bases. Specimen: CD8+ T cells from PBMCs. CDR3 coding DNA: TGTGCCAGCAGTTTATGGCGGGAGGGCACAGATACGCAGTATTTT. As protein: CASSLWREGTDTQYF.